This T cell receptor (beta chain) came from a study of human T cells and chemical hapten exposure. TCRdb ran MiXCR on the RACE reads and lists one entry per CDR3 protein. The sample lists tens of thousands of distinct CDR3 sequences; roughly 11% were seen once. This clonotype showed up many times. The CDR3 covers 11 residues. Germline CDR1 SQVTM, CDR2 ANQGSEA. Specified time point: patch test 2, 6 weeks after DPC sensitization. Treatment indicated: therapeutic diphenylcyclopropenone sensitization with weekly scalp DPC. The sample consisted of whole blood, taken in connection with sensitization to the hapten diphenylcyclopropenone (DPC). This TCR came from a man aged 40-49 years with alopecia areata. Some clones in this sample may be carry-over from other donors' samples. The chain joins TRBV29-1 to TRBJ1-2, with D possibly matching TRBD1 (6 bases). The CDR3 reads CSYGGAYGYTF. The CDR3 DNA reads TGCAGTTACGGGGGGGCCTATGGCTACACCTTC. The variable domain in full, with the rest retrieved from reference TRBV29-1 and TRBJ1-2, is SAVISQKPSRDICQRGTSLTIQCQVDSQVTMMFWYRQQPGQSLTLIATANQGSEATYESGFVIDKFPISRPNLTFSTLTVSNMSPEDSSIYLCSYGGAYGYTFGSGTRLTVV.